The 23 T cell receptor beta chains reported below all come from one sample, sequenced in a study of T-cell reconstitution after alpha-beta-depleted transplantation in children. Preparation of the TCRbeta library involved a method that used unique molecular identifiers. Each CDR3 protein is one row after TCRdb ran MiXCR on the PCR reads. The sample has hundreds of thousands of distinct CDR3 sequences; roughly 13% are singletons. The material was PBMCs, mostly from graft donor cells, obtained 360 days after TCRalphabeta/CD19-depleted stem cell transplant. The source is a male patient between 10 and 17 years old who had a stem cell transplant for acute myeloid leukemia, so the T cells may come from the graft donor.

V is TRBV18 and J is TRBJ2-1, with D tentatively TRBD2 (6 bases). Between the trimmed V and J ends, which lost 3 bases and 0 bases, there was a span of 15 bases. CDR1 KGHSH and CDR2 LQKENI come from the germline V gene. The CDR3 runs to 17 residues. The CDR3 spells CASSPLGGASSYNEQFF. DNA for the CDR3: TGTGCCAGCTCACCCCTGGGCGGGGCGAGCTCCTACAATGAGCAGTTCTTC.

This chain uses TRBV20-1 with TRBJ2-7; 9 bases line up with TRBD1. Looked up from germline, CDR1 is DFQATT and CDR2 is SNEGSKA (reference sequence). The V gene end was trimmed by 3 bases and the J gene end by 6 bases; junction bases not matched to a gene: 21. The CDR3 runs 18 residues. CDR3 residues: CSASGAGQGILRDSEQYF. The CDR3, as DNA: TGCAGTGCTAGTGGGGCGGGACAGGGTATACTAAGGGACAGCGAGCAGTACTTC.

This clonotype was counted only a few times. CDR3 DNA: TGTGCCAGCAGCCCCGGACCGACAGGGGCAAACACTAACACCGGGGAGCTGTTTTTT. Translated, it gives CASSPGPTGANTNTGELFF. V and J are TRBV7-3 and TRBJ2-2, with TRBD1 matching 8 bases. The length of the CDR3 is 19 residues. Germline CDR1 is SGHTA and CDR2 is FQGTGA. With V trimmed by 5 bases and J by 2 bases, 16 bases remained unmatched.

This clonotype was detected many times. The chain links TRBV7-9 to TRBJ1-6; unclear D gene. This CDR3 spans 17 amino acids. The V and J ends lost 0 bases and 0 bases respectively, with 9 bases between them. Germline CDR1 is SEHNR and CDR2 is FQNEAQ (reference sequence). The CDR3 here is CASSLAEWSSYNSPLHF. The CDR3 DNA sequence: TGTGCCAGCAGCTTAGCGGAGTGGAGCTCCTATAATTCACCCCTCCACTTT.

This clonotype turned up a few times. The V and J genes are TRBV7-9 and TRBJ1-1; maybe TRBD1 (6 bases). The V and J ends lost 5 bases and 4 bases respectively, with 11 bases between them. CDR1 and CDR2 (germline): SEHNR, FQNEAQ (reference sequence). CDR3 length: 13 residues. The CDR3 DNA reads TGTGCCAGCAGCCTTAGGACAGTCACTGAAGCTTTCTTT. Translated, it gives CASSLRTVTEAFF.

This chain links TRBV5-1 with TRBJ2-7, with TRBD2 identical over 12 bases. CDR1 and CDR2 from the germline V gene are SGHRS and YFSETQ. This CDR3 has 16 amino acids. V shed 4 bases and J 6 bases; nucleotides not matched to a gene: 11. The CDR3 loop is CASSLKQGLAGSEQYF. CDR3 bases: TGCGCCAGCAGCCTAAAACAAGGACTAGCGGGGTCCGAGCAGTACTTC.

This clonotype was recorded at least ten times. This chain links TRBV28 with TRBJ1-1; possible D gene TRBD1, 5 bases. Trimming took off 7 bases at V and 0 bases at J, with 15 bases between the two ends. CDR3 length: 15 residues. Germline CDR1 reads MDHEN; CDR2 reads SYDVKM. As DNA, the CDR3 is TGTGCCAGCACCTCTTGGGGACTTATGAACACTGAAGCTTTCTTT. Its translation: CASTSWGLMNTEAFF.

This clonotype occurred a few times. The chain employs TRBV4-1 and TRBJ2-1; 11 nucleotides match TRBD2. CDR3 length equals 21 residues. V shed 3 bases and J 5 bases; nucleotides not matched to a gene: 21. CDR1 and CDR2 from the germline V gene are MGHRA and YSYEKL. CDR3 sequence: CASSHAWPRLAGGPINNEQFF. In nucleotides, the CDR3 is TGCGCCAGCAGCCATGCCTGGCCCCGCCTAGCGGGAGGCCCTATAAACAATGAGCAGTTCTTC.

This clonotype has just a few counts. The chain links TRBV4-3 to TRBJ2-2; no firm D call. CDR3 length: 14 residues. Per germline, CDR1 LGHNA and CDR2 YSLEER. The germline V and J ends were trimmed by 1 base and 4 bases, with 7 bases remaining between them. DNA of the CDR3: TGCGCCAGCAGCCAAGGGGCGCTCACCGGGGAGCTGTTTTTT. Translating gives CASSQGALTGELFF.

The chain carries TRBV20-1 and TRBJ1-6, with 9 positions matching TRBD1. The CDR3 loop spans 14 amino acids. Germline CDR1 and CDR2: DFQATT and SNEGSKA (reference sequence). With V trimmed by 3 bases and J by 8 bases, 5 bases remained unmatched. The CDR3 sequence is CSASGDRAYSPLHF. CDR3 nucleotide sequence: TGCAGTGCTAGTGGGGACAGGGCTTATTCACCCCTCCACTTT.

The sample holds a few counts of this clonotype. This chain links TRBV6-5 with TRBJ2-1, with a weak D call TRBD1 (7 bases). The V gene's germline CDR1 is MNHEY and CDR2 SVGAGI. The CDR3 runs 14 residues. V lost 2 bases and J lost 7, with 12 bases in between. This chain's CDR3 is CASSYGAGGNEQFF. Written as DNA, the CDR3 is TGTGCCAGCAGTTACGGGGCAGGGGGGAATGAGCAGTTCTTC.

The V and J genes are TRBV7-2 and TRBJ2-7; 14 bases fit TRBD2. V lost 1 base to trimming and J lost 5 bases; unmatched junction nucleotides: 4. Germline V gene sequence: CDR1 SGHTA, CDR2 FQGNSA. The CDR3 extends over 16 amino acids. As DNA, the CDR3 is TGTGCCAGCAGCTTAGGGACTAGCGGGAGGAGGGACGAGCAGTACTTC. Translated: CASSLGTSGRRDEQYF.

A few counts support this clonotype. CDR3 loop: CSAKRGQGVHEQYF. The CDR3 region has the DNA TGCAGTGCTAAAAGGGGACAGGGGGTCCACGAGCAGTACTTC. The rearrangement uses TRBV20-1 and TRBJ2-7, with 11 bases matching TRBD1. CDR3 size: 14 residues. CDR1 and CDR2 from the germline V gene are DFQATT and SNEGSKA (reference sequence). J gave up 5 bases and V 4 bases, and 7 bases lay outside the gene matches.

This clonotype was picked up many times. The chain combines TRBV10-3 with TRBJ1-6, with TRBD1 matching 11 bases. The germline V gene has CDR1 ENHRY and CDR2 SYGVKD. The CDR3 has 17 amino acids. V shed 2 bases, J shed 14 bases, and the junction held 14 bases outside the gene matches. In DNA form, the CDR3 reads TGTGCCATCAGTGAGCCAGCATCGGACAGGGGGCTCGGTTCCCTCCACTTT. Translation: CAISEPASDRGLGSLHF.

This clonotype was seen more than once but under ten times. This chain uses TRBV7-2 with TRBJ2-7; D might be TRBD2 (5 bases). Per germline, CDR1 SGHTA and CDR2 FQGNSA. Trimming took off 0 bases at V and 0 bases at J, with 15 bases between the two ends. The CDR3 sequence is 17 residues long. The CDR3 loop reads CASSLAEEGFYSYEQYF. As DNA, the CDR3 is TGTGCCAGCAGCTTAGCGGAGGAAGGGTTCTACTCCTACGAGCAGTACTTC.

This clonotype has at least ten counts. The junction differs from germline at one of its ends, possibly a read error. CDR3 sequence: CASSLPGTYEQYF. CDR3 sequence (DNA): TGTGCCAGCAGCTTGCCAGGGACCTACGAGCAGTACTTC. This chain joins TRBV5-1 and TRBJ2-7; tentatively, D is TRBD1 (5 bases). The CDR3 loop spans 13 amino acids. CDR1 SGHRS and CDR2 YFSETQ come from the germline V gene.

This clonotype was seen more than once but under ten times. This rearrangement joins TRBV28 to TRBJ1-5; 8 nucleotides align to TRBD1. V was pared by 3 bases and J by 3 bases, with 13 bases of the junction left unmatched. This CDR3 contains 18 residues. Germline-derived CDR1 and CDR2 are MDHEN and SYDVKM. The chain's CDR3 is CASSFRDRCAAINQPQHF. The DNA for the CDR3 is TGTGCCAGCAGTTTTCGGGACAGGTGCGCAGCCATCAATCAGCCCCAGCATTTT.

A few counts support this clonotype. The chain has TRBV15 and TRBJ2-7, with no clear D. With 8 bases removed from V and 4 bases from J, the gap between germline ends came to 18 bases. CDR3 length: 14 residues. Germline loops: CDR1 LNHNV, CDR2 YYDKDF (reference sequence). The CDR3 protein is CATHSLSYPYEQYF. For the CDR3, the DNA is TGTGCCACCCATTCCTTGAGCTACCCTTACGAGCAGTACTTC.

V is TRBV28 and J is TRBJ2-7; D unclear. The CDR3 is made up of 13 amino acids. Germline lookup yields CDR1 MDHEN and CDR2 SYDVKM. The V and J ends lost 6 bases and 2 bases respectively, with 11 bases between them. The CDR3 here is CASRTSPPYEQYF. The CDR3 nucleotides read TGTGCCAGCAGAACCTCCCCCCCCTACGAGCAGTACTTC.

This clonotype was picked up a small number of times. This chain connects TRBV12-3 or TRBV12-4 to TRBJ2-1, with TRBD1 matching over 9 bases. The length of the CDR3 is 15 residues. Trimming removed 1 base from V and 9 bases from J; junction bases left unmatched: 7. The CDR3 spells CASSLGQGVVGEQFF. CDR3 nucleotide sequence: TGTGCCAGCAGTTTAGGACAGGGGGTGGTGGGTGAGCAGTTCTTC.

This clonotype came up a few times. The chain uses TRBV28 and TRBJ2-3; 9 nucleotides agree with TRBD1. CDR1 is MDHEN, CDR2 SYDVKM, per germline. V lost 5 bases to trimming and J lost 3 bases; unmatched junction nucleotides: 6. The CDR3 has 15 residues. The CDR3 DNA sequence: TGTGCCAGCAGTCCCCGGACAGGGGTGACAGATACGCAGTATTTT. Its protein is CASSPRTGVTDTQYF.

The gene calls are TRBV27 and TRBJ2-7, with 7 nucleotides matching TRBD1. The trim removed 5 bases at V and 4 bases at J, leaving 5 bases unmatched. The CDR3 is 13 residues long. Germline V gives CDR1 MNHEY, CDR2 SMNVEV (reference sequence). CDR3 DNA sequence: TGTGCCAGCAGTCAATCACAGGGGTACGAGCAGTACTTC. As protein: CASSQSQGYEQYF.

The rearrangement joins TRBV12-3 or TRBV12-4 to TRBJ2-1, with TRBD2 matching 9 bases. There are 18 residues in the CDR3. V shed 2 bases, J shed 5 bases, and the junction held 13 bases outside the gene matches. CDR3 nucleotide sequence: TGTGCCAGCAGTTTACTTTGGACCAGACTAGCGGAAGACAATGAGCAGTTCTTC. Amino acid sequence: CASSLLWTRLAEDNEQFF.